This T cell receptor (beta chain) was profiled in a study of control samples from healthy donors and cancer patients (dated by TCRdb to 2018 to 2020). The library relied on the immunoSEQ multiplex PCR assay. TCRdb stores this immuneACCESS table with in-frame sequences only. Part of the clones is absent; in the studies checked, under half of the shortfall reflects unresolved V genes, and no reason is known for the rest. This sample holds 100,000 to 150,000 clones; 87% were observed only once. The top ten clones comprise about 1.8% of the sample. Trimming takes 0 bases from V and 3 bases from J, and the germline ends sit 15 bases apart. CDR1 LGHNA and CDR2 YSLEER were looked up in the germline V gene. Including the terminal cysteine and phenylalanine, the CDR3 comprises 17 residues. Only the CDR3 DNA is retained, 51 bases long and in frame from the first base. Details on this clone: It lacks a known antigen. Per-base quality was not reported, and no clone a single base away is much larger than it.

The chain was built from TRBV4-3 and TRBJ2-1; the D segment is perhaps TRBD1 or TRBD2, each sharing 5 matched bases. The receptor was derived from a young man in good health. Specimen: blood. The CDR3 here reads CASSQDLGTYLYNEQFF. The nucleotides read TGCGCCAGCAGCCAAGATCTGGGGACCTATCTCTACAATGAGCAGTTCTTC.